This T cell receptor beta chain was profiled in a study of cytomegalovirus exposure and HLA in healthy donors. CDR3 length: 13 residues. The V end was cut by 8 bases, the J end by 3 bases, with 12 bases between. The germline V gene encodes CDR1 MDHEN and CDR2 SYDVKM. About this clone itself: Its antigen remains unidentified.

Sequenced by immunoSEQ multiplex PCR; TCRdb stores in-frame clones only, minus some. The repertoire holds 200,000 or so clones, with about 79% as singletons. Study-wide findings and caveats: Most TCR sequences were rare, but some public TCRs occurred in many donors.

The sample was PBMCs. This clonotype was obtained from a woman aged 25-40 years in good health and CMV-seropositive. The chain employs TRBV28 and TRBJ2-3; D call uncertain. CDR3 in amino acids: CASERGSTDTQYF. The CDR3 nucleotides are TGTGCCAGCGAGCGAGGATCGACAGATACGCAGTATTTT.